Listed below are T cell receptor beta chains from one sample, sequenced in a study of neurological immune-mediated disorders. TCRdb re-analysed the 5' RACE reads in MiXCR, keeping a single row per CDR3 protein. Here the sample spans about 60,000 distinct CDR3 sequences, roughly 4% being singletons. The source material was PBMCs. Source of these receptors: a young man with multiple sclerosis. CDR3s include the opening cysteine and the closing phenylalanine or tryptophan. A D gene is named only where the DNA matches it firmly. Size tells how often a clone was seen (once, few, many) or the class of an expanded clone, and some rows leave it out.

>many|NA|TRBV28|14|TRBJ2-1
TGTGCCATCGCCCGGACGGATGGATACAATGAGCAGTTCTTC
CAIARTDGYNEQFF
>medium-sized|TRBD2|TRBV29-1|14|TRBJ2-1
TGCAGCGGAACTGGTCTAGCGGGATACAATGAGCAGTTCTTC
CSGTGLAGYNEQFF
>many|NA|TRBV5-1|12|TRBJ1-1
TGCGCCAGCAGCTTGGACAACACTGAAGCTTTCTTT
CASSLDNTEAFF
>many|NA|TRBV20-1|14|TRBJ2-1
TGCAGTGCTAGCCCTGTCAGCTCCTACAATGAGCAGTTCTTC
CSASPVSSYNEQFF
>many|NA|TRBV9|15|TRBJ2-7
TGTGCCAGCAGCGGAGGGGACACAAGCTCCTACGAGCAGTACTTC
CASSGGDTSSYEQYF
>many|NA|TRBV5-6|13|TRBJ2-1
TGTGCCAGCAGCTTCCCTAGGGGTAGTGAGCAGTTCTTC
CASSFPRGSEQFF
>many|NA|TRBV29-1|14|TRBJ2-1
TGCAGCGTTTCTCCCAGGGGAGACTACAATGAGCAGTTCTTC
CSVSPRGDYNEQFF
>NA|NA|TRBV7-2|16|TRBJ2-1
TGTGCCAGCAGCTTAATCCCATTAGCGGTATACAATGAGCAGTTCTTC
CASSLIPLAVYNEQFF
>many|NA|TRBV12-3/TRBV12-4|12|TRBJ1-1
TGTGCCAGCAGTTCCAGTAGCAGGGGAGCTTTCTTT
CASSSSSRGAFF
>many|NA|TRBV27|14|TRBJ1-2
TGTGCCAGCAGTAGCAGGGCTAGAGCCAATGGCTACACCTTC
CASSSRARANGYTF
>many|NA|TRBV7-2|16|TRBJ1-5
TGTGCCAGCAGCTTAGGGGTTATAGGAGGGAGTCAGCCCCAGCATTTT
CASSLGVIGGSQPQHF
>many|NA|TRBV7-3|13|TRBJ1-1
TGTGCCAGCAGCTTAACGGGGAACACTGAAGCTTTCTTT
CASSLTGNTEAFF
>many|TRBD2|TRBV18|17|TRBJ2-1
TGTGCCAGCTCACCTTCTGGACTAGCGGATACCTACAATGAGCAGTTCTTC
CASSPSGLADTYNEQFF
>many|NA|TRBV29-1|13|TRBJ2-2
TGCAGCGCTAGATCAGGGGACACCGGGGAGCTGTTTTTT
CSARSGDTGELFF
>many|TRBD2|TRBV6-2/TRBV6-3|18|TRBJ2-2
TGTGCCAGCAGTTACTCCGAGGAGACTAGCGGGAGTCCCGGGGAGCTGTTTTTT
CASSYSEETSGSPGELFF
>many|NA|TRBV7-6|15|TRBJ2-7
TGTGCCAGCAGCGCCCAGGGGGGGACGGACTACGAGCAGTACTTC
CASSAQGGTDYEQYF
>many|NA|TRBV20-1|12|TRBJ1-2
TGCAGTGCTCCGACAGAGAACTATGGCTACACCTTC
CSAPTENYGYTF
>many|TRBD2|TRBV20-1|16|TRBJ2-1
TGCAGTGCGAGAGGGACTAGCGGGTCCTACCCCAATGAGCAGTTCTTC
CSARGTSGSYPNEQFF
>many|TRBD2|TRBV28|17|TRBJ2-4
TGTGCCAGCAGCGGCGTTCGTGCGGGAGAGGACAAAAACATTCAGTACTTC
CASSGVRAGEDKNIQYF
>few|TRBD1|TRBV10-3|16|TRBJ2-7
TGTGCCATCAGTGAGCGCATTGGGACAGGGAGGCGCGAGCAGTACTTC
CAISERIGTGRREQYF
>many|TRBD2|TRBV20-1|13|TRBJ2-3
TGCAGTGCTAGAGCGGTCCTAGCGGGCCAAGGGTATTTT
CSARAVLAGQGYF
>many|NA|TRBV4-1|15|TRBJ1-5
TGCGCCAGCAGCCAAGATGGCGACGTAGGTTTGTCCCAGCATTTT
CASSQDGDVGLSQHF
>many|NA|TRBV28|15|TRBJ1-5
TGTGCCAGCAGTCGCGCCGACAGGTTTAATCAGCCCCAGAATTTT
CASSRADRFNQPQNF
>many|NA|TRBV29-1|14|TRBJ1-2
TGCAGCGTTGAGGCGACGGCCAATAACTATGGCTACACCTTC
CSVEATANNYGYTF